This T cell receptor (beta chain) was sequenced in a study of PD-1 blockade in classical Hodgkin lymphoma. Looking at the study overall: Patients were dosed intravenously with nivolumab at 3 mg/kg every 2 weeks. Overall study results and limits: Healthy donors were reported to have higher baseline TCR diversity than newly diagnosed patients. Complete responders showed a baseline diversity that resembled the diversity of newly diagnosed patients. TCR diversity rose significantly by C4D1 in CD4+ but not CD8+ cells.

This clone was detected a few times. The antigen is unknown. The data were produced by immunoSEQ multiplex PCR, yet TCRdb's version contains in-frame clones alone and is incomplete. The sample contains under 20,000 clones, roughly 80% of which appear only once. Every single patient, without exception, relapsed after autologous stem cell transplantation, and brentuximab vedotin exposure varied. This TCR derives from a human donor with classical Hodgkin lymphoma. The input for sequencing was peripheral blood mononuclear cells (PBMCs), taken before the second cycle of nivolumab.

Here the CDR3 reads CASSLDSQRYGYTF. The DNA for the CDR3 is TGTGCCAGCAGCTTAGACAGTCAGAGGTATGGCTACACCTTC. The chain recombines TRBV5-4 with TRBJ1-2; tentatively, D is TRBD1 (5 bases). The V gene's germline CDR1 is SGHNT and CDR2 YYREEE (reference sequence). V gave up 2 bases and J gave up 5 bases, with 13 bases separating them. This CDR3 has 14 residues.